One TCR beta chain is described in this entry. No antigen is known for it. The data were taken from a study of T-cell memory formation after mild COVID-19. Study in general: TCR clusters showed largely donor specificity.

V lost 6 bases and J lost 2, with 14 bases in between. The CDR3 contains 14 residues. Germline CDR1 and CDR2: KGHSH and LQKENI. Study results and limitations: Largely, contracting CD4+ clones fell within CM and EM, and contracting CD8+ clones within EMRA. The finding that pre-infection memory included some responding clones suggested that cross-reactive memory joined.

TCRdb redid the calling of the 5' RACE reads with MiXCR, one entry per CDR3 protein. The sample shows about 250,000 distinct CDR3 sequences, about 16% of them seen only once. The chain joins TRBV18 to TRBJ2-7, with D perhaps TRBD1 or TRBD2 (6 bases each). This receptor was obtained from an adult woman who had mild COVID-19 (a few samples of this study predate the infection). Cell type and time point are not known. Input material: PBMCs or a T cell subset sorted from them (not recorded which). Written as DNA, the CDR3 is TGTGCCAGCTCTCCGGCGGGACACCCCTACGAGCAGTACTTC. Amino acids: CASSPAGHPYEQYF.